This T cell receptor (beta chain) was identified in a study of blood T cell repertoires in COVID-19. Whole-study context: PBMCs, B-cell-depleted T cells, or T cells provided the cDNA or gDNA that made up the material.

Under the authors' procedure: Amplified reference gene primers provided the basis for estimating nucleated cell counts. Profiling relied on immunoSEQ multiplex PCR, and the TCRdb table lists in-frame clones only, not all of them. The DNA was the basis for D and trimming; V, J and clone size are from that table. Of roughly 330,000 clones listed, roughly 86% were seen once; the top ten hold approximately 5%. Those who participated ranged in age from roughly 18 to 90 years and resided in 20 to 30 US areas. Donors in Cohort 3 counted as recovered after two negative PCRs, clearance, or symptom resolution. The CDR3 length is 15 residues. J was trimmed by 5 bases and V by 4 bases; bases with no gene match: 5. The V gene's germline CDR1 is LNHDA and CDR2 SQIVND (reference sequence).

The sequencing sample was made of PBMCs or T cells enriched from blood (not recorded which). The chain recombines TRBV19 with TRBJ2-2, with TRBD1 matching over 9 bases. The sequence was obtained from a woman aged 30 to 39 who had recovered from COVID-19. CDR3 amino acids: CASSRGTGRTGELFF. The DNA of the CDR3 is TGTGCCAGTAGTAGGGGGACAGGGAGGACCGGGGAGCTGTTTTTT. Combining the CDR3 with reference TRBV19 and TRBJ2-2 gives the whole variable domain DGGITQSPKYLFRKEGQNVTLSCEQNLNHDAMYWYRQDPGQGLRLIYYSQIVNDFQKGDIAEGYSVSREKKESFPLTVTSAQKNPTAFYLCASSRGTGRTGELFFGEGSRLTVL.